Included here is one T cell receptor (beta chain) sequence, with context. As yet, its antigen is unknown. The sample belongs to a study of T cells in localized non-small cell lung cancer. Only in-frame clones appear in the TCRdb table, and some are missing; sequencing was by immunoSEQ multiplex PCR. The sample has tens of thousands of clones, around 90% seen once. Broader study findings: Clonality of T cells reached its maximum in uninvolved adjacent lung, surpassing tumor. Of the top 100 tumor clones, median around 55 were in adjacent lung, about 30 among its top 100.

This receptor was identified in a man aged 40-75 years with stage III lung adenocarcinoma. Material: peripheral blood mononuclear cells, obtained before any cancer treatment.

CDR3 region: CASSYTGQGPYEQYF. For the CDR3, the DNA is TGTGCCAGCAGTTATACCGGACAGGGTCCCTACGAGCAGTACTTC. The chain links TRBV6-5 to TRBJ2-7, with TRBD1 identical over 8 bases. V trimming: 3 bases; J trimming: 2 bases; junction bases outside the gene matches: 6. This CDR3 comprises 15 residues. The germline CDR1 and CDR2 sequences are MNHEY and SVGAGI.